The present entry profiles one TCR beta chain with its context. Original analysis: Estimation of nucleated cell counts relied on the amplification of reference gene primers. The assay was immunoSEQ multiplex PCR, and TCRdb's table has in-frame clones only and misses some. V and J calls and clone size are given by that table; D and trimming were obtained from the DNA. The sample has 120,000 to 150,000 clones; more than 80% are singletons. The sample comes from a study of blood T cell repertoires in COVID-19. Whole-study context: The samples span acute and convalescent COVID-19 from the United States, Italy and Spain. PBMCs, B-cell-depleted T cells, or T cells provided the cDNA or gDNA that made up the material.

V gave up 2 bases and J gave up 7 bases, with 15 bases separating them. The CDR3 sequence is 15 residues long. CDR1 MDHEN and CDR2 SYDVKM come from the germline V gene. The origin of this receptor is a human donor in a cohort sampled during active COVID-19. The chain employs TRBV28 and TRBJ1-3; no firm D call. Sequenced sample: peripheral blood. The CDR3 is CASSLGIGSGNTIYF. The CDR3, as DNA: TGTGCCAGCAGTTTAGGCATCGGTTCCGGGAACACCATATATTTT.